This T cell receptor (beta chain) was identified during a study of CD8 T cells in ankylosing spondylitis. Study-wide results and caveats: Researchers reportedly found disease-linked clones significantly enriched in matched ankylosing spondylitis synovial fluid. Apparently characteristic of ankylosing spondylitis blood was a TCR beta motif (about 8 highly homologous variants). Disease-linked clones were found to be CD8+ and relatively rare in peripheral blood. Before this, some motif variants had been reported in reactive arthritis synovial fluid and blood.

Quantitative 5'-RACE was performed with molecular barcodes, and it yielded the TCR beta libraries. From the 5' RACE reads, TCRdb called clonotypes with MiXCR, one entry per CDR3 protein. The data contain more than 600,000 distinct CDR3 sequences, under 20% of them singletons. Only a few counts were recorded for this clonotype. Its specificity is unknown. J lost 6 bases, V lost 1 base, and 5 bases had no gene match. CDR3 length: 16 amino acids. From germline, CDR1 is LGHNA and CDR2 YSLEER. The sequence was obtained from a male donor with ankylosing spondylitis. Sequenced sample: blood, either unsorted or a sorted T cell fraction (not recorded which). V gene TRBV4-3 combines with J gene TRBJ2-7; TRBD2 matches 14 bases. The CDR3 nucleotides are TGCGCCAGCAGCCAAGGACTAGCGGGAGGGCCTGTCGAGCAGTACTTC. This sequence encodes CASSQGLAGGPVEQYF.